These 14 T cell receptor beta chains were all obtained from the same sample, sequenced in a study of cytomegalovirus exposure and HLA in healthy donors. A multiplex PCR was run with 60 Vbeta primers and 13 Jbeta primers. Some clones are missing from TCRdb's copy, which holds only in-frame ones; the method was immunoSEQ multiplex PCR. The data show some 130,000 clones, around three quarters seen once. Sequencing input: PBMCs. The origin of the receptors is a man between 25 and 39 years old in good health.

This clone occurred a few times. The chain links TRBV28 to TRBJ2-7, with D perhaps matching TRBD2 (6 bases). V dropped 0 bases and J dropped 2 bases, with 11 bases sitting between them. CDR3 length: 15 amino acids. Germline lookup yields CDR1 MDHEN and CDR2 SYDVKM. The CDR3 reads CASSLWIGGAYEQYF. Written as DNA, the CDR3 is TGTGCCAGCAGTTTATGGATCGGGGGAGCCTACGAGCAGTACTTC.

The V call is TRBV7-9, the J call TRBJ1-5; no reliable D call. CDR3 length: 15 amino acids. Trimming pared 1 base from V and 1 base from J, leaving 8 bases between. Germline-derived CDR1 and CDR2 are SEHNR and FQNEAQ (reference sequence). The CDR3 bases are TGTGCCAGCAGCTTAGGGAGTCTAAGCAATCAGCCCCAGCATTTT. Translation: CASSLGSLSNQPQHF.

Comments on this clone: The junction does not match germline at one end; this may be a read error. CDR3 nucleotide sequence: TGTGCCAGCAATTTAGCGGGAGGCCACTACGAGCAGTACTTC. This translates into CASNLAGGHYEQYF. The rearrangement joins TRBV28 to TRBJ2-7; 10 bases fit TRBD2. CDR1 is MDHEN, CDR2 SYDVKM, per germline. The length of the CDR3 is 14 residues.

The chain recombines TRBV7-9 with TRBJ2-5; 7 nucleotides match TRBD1. The J call may be faulty, since TRBJ2-7 better matches the DNA end. Per germline, CDR1 SEHNR and CDR2 FQNEAQ (reference sequence). The length of the CDR3 is 15 residues. CDR3 protein: CASSYPTGTTYEQYF. The CDR3 DNA reads as TGTGCCAGCAGCTACCCGACAGGGACAACCTACGAGCAGTACTTC.

This clone was detected a few times. J is TRBJ2-5 and V is TRBV25-1; 9 nucleotides align to TRBD1. The J call may be wrong; the DNA end is better matched by TRBJ2-7. This CDR3 region has 15 residues. Germline V gene sequence: CDR1 MGHDK, CDR2 SYGVNS. The CDR3 loop is CASRTGGSPSYEQYF. Written as DNA, the CDR3 is TGTGCCAGCAGAACAGGGGGCTCGCCCTCCTACGAGCAGTACTTC.

V is TRBV19 and J is TRBJ1-5, with D possibly TRBD1 on 5 matching bases. CDR3 size: 14 residues. CDR1 and CDR2 from the germline V gene are LNHDA and SQIVND (reference sequence). V was shortened by 4 bases and J by 3 bases, with 10 bases between the two germline ends. The DNA of the CDR3 is TGTGCCAGTAGTACGGCAGGGTACAATCAGCCCCAGCATTTT. It codes for CASSTAGYNQPQHF.

The chain has TRBV4-1 and TRBJ2-7; tentatively, D is TRBD2 (6 bases). V was cut by 1 base and J by 5 bases, with 9 bases left in between. Germline assignment: CDR1 MGHRA and CDR2 YSYEKL. CDR3 size: 13 residues. The CDR3 region has the DNA TGCGCCAGCAGCCAAGGGCCTAGCGACGAGCAGTACTTC. It is translated as CASSQGPSDEQYF.

The CDR3 bases are TGTGCCAGCAGCTTAGCCCCCAGGACAGGGGGAACTGGGGCCAACGTCCTGACTTTC. This codes for CASSLAPRTGGTGANVLTF. The genes are TRBV7-8 and TRBJ2-6; 10 bases fit TRBD1. Looked up from germline, CDR1 is SGHVS and CDR2 is FQNEAQ. With V trimmed by 0 bases and J by 2 bases, 7 bases remained unmatched. This CDR3 comprises 19 residues. The whole variable domain, filled in from reference TRBV7-8 and TRBJ2-6, reads GAGVSQSPRYKVAKRGQDVALRCDPISGHVSLFWYQQALGQGPEFLTYFQNEAQLDKSGLPSDRFFAERPEGSVSTLKIQRTQQEDSAVYLCASSLAPRTGGTGANVLTFGAGSRLTVL.

For this clone: This specimen includes other DNA sequences encoding the same CDR3. This chain joins TRBV30 and TRBJ1-5, with 9 bases matching TRBD1. The CDR3 is made up of 14 amino acids. The V and J ends lost 0 bases and 4 bases, in that order; junction bases with no gene match: 1. The germline CDR1 and CDR2 sequences are GTSNPN and SVGIG (reference sequence). The CDR3: CAWSVDRGNQPQHF. The CDR3 DNA is TGTGCCTGGAGTGTGGACAGGGGAAATCAGCCCCAGCATTTT.

The rearrangement joins TRBV9 to TRBJ2-6; 8 nucleotides match TRBD1. Trimming removed 3 bases from V and 3 bases from J; junction bases left unmatched: 2. Germline CDR1 is SGDLS and CDR2 is YYNGEE. This CDR3 region has 15 residues. The chain's CDR3 is CASSAGGGGANVLTF. CDR3 sequence (DNA): TGTGCCAGCAGCGCAGGGGGCGGTGGGGCCAACGTCCTGACTTTC.

J is TRBJ1-2 and V is TRBV7-2, with 8 bases fitting TRBD1. Germline V gene sequence: CDR1 SGHTA, CDR2 FQGNSA. The length of the CDR3 is 14 residues. With 2 bases clipped from V and 3 bases from J, the junction kept 2 bases outside the gene matches. The CDR3 DNA is TGTGCCAGCAGCTTAACAGGGGGGGACTATGGCTACACCTTC. Translating it yields CASSLTGGDYGYTF.

This chain connects TRBV25-1 to TRBJ1-4, with D possibly being TRBD1 (6 bases). V was shortened by 5 bases and J by 8 bases, with 9 bases between the two germline ends. Per germline, CDR1 MGHDK and CDR2 SYGVNS. This CDR3 region has 12 residues. CDR3 sequence reads: CASSRTAEKLFF. DNA for the CDR3: TGTGCCAGCAGTCGGACAGCCGAAAAACTGTTTTTT. The full variable domain, completed using reference TRBV25-1 and TRBJ1-4, is EADIYQTPRYLVIGTGKKITLECSQTMGHDKMYWYQQDPGMELHLIHYSYGVNSTEKGDLSSESTVSRIRTEHFPLTLESARPSHTSQYLCASSRTAEKLFFGSGTQLSVL.

The rearrangement joins TRBV21-1 to TRBJ2-1; whether TRBD2, the table's D call, matches the DNA was not checked. TRBV21-1 is flagged as a pseudogene. The CDR3 spans 19 residues. The CDR3 is CASSNHRLASFRVLNEQFF. The CDR3 nucleotides are TGTGCCAGCAGCAATCATAGACTAGCGAGTTTCCGGGTACTTAATGAGCAGTTCTTC.

V usage is TRBV20-1 and J usage is TRBJ2-7; D uncertain. Germline CDR1 and CDR2: DFQATT and SNEGSKA (reference sequence). CDR3 size: 10 residues. The DNA for the CDR3 is TGCAGCGTAGAATCCTACGAGCAGTACTTC. This translates into CSVESYEQYF.